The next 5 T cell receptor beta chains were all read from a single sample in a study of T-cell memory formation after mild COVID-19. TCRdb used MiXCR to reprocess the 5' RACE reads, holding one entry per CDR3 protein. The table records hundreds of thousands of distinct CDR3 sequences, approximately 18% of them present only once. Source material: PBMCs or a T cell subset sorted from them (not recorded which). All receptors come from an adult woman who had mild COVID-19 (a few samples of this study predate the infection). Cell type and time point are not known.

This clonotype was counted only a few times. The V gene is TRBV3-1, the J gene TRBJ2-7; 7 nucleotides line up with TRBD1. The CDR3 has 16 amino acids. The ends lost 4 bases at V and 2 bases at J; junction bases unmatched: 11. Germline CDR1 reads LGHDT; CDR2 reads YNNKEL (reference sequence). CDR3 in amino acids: CASSPVGPGQTYEQYF. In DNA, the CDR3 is TGTGCCAGCAGCCCTGTAGGCCCGGGACAGACCTACGAGCAGTACTTC.

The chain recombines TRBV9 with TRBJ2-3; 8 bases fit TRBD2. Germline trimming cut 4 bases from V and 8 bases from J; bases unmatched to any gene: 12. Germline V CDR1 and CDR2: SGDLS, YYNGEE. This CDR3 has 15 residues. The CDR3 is CASSSGGEPYGTQYF. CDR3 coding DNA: TGTGCCAGCAGCTCGGGAGGGGAGCCGTATGGTACGCAGTATTTT.

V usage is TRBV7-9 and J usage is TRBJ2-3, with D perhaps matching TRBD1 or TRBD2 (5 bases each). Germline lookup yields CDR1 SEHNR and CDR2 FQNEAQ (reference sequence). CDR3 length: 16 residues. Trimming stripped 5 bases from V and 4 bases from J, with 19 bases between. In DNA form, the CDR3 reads TGTGCCAGCAGCCCCACCTGGGACCCTCCTTCAGATACGCAGTATTTT. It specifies CASSPTWDPPSDTQYF.

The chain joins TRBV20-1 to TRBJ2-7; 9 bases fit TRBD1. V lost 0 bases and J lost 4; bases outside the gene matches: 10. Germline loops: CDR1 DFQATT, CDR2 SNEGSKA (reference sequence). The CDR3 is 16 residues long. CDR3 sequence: CSARDGGRDREYEQYF. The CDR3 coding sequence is TGCAGTGCTAGAGATGGGGGGAGGGACAGGGAGTACGAGCAGTACTTC.

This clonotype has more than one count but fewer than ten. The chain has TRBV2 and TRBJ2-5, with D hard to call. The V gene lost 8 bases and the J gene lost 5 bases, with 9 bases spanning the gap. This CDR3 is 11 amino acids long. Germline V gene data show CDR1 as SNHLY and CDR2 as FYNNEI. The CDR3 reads CASGRTETQYF. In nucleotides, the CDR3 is TGTGCCAGCGGTAGAACGGAGACCCAGTACTTC.